This passage covers 29 T cell receptor beta chains from one sample sequenced in a study of shared clonotypes between healthy human individuals. Generated by immunoSEQ multiplex PCR, the TCRdb table keeps only in-frame clones and is missing some. The sample contains approximately 2.1 million clones, roughly 93% of which appear only once. Sequences were obtained from naive CD4+ T cells from PBMCs. Noted subset: CD45RA+ positively selected. These receptors all stem from a man aged 18 to 30 in good health. Some clones in this sample may be carry-over from other donors' samples.

The V gene is TRBV7-2, the J gene TRBJ1-2; 8 bases fit TRBD1. CDR1 and CDR2 (germline): SGHTA, FQGNSA. V gave up 5 bases and J gave up 8 bases; unmatched junction bases: 13. The CDR3 consists of 15 residues. This CDR3 reads CASSTIKTGGRGYTF. The CDR3 DNA reads as TGTGCCAGCAGCACTATTAAAACAGGGGGTCGAGGCTACACCTTC.

CDR3 in amino acids: CASSSWTGTYEQYF. In DNA, the CDR3 is TGTGCCAGCAGCTCATGGACAGGGACCTACGAGCAGTACTTC. J is TRBJ2-7 and V is TRBV7-6; TRBD1 matches 8 bases. V shed 4 bases, J shed 2 bases, and the junction held 4 bases outside the gene matches. This CDR3 contains 14 residues. Per germline, CDR1 SGHVS and CDR2 FNYEAQ.

This chain uses TRBV5-1 with TRBJ2-1; 10 bases are shared with TRBD2. The CDR3 has 17 residues. CDR1 is SGHRS, CDR2 YFSETQ, per germline. V dropped 3 bases and J dropped 0; count of bases not matched to a gene: 6. CDR3: CASSSAGGPSSYNEQFF. The CDR3 DNA follows: TGCGCCAGCAGCTCAGCGGGAGGGCCCTCCTCCTACAATGAGCAGTTCTTC.

The gene calls are TRBV2 and TRBJ1-2; the D is unclear. The CDR3 runs 13 residues. V lost 6 bases and J 7 bases, leaving 15 bases between the germline ends. CDR1 and CDR2 (germline): SNHLY, FYNNEI. This CDR3 is CASSQTSQSGYTF. In nucleotides, the CDR3 is TGTGCCAGCAGCCAAACATCTCAGAGTGGCTACACCTTC.

The rearrangement links TRBV14 to TRBJ2-1, with 7 bases lining up with TRBD2. Germline loops: CDR1 SGHDN, CDR2 FVKESK. V lost 3 bases to trimming and J lost 8 bases; unmatched junction nucleotides: 16. The CDR3 runs to 17 residues. CDR3 amino acids: CASSQIYGTTRDHEQFF. DNA of the CDR3: TGTGCCAGCAGCCAGATCTACGGGACTACCCGAGACCATGAGCAGTTCTTC.

The rearrangement joins TRBV5-1 to TRBJ2-7, with 7 bases fitting TRBD1. The V gene end was trimmed by 0 bases and the J gene end by 3 bases; junction bases not matched to a gene: 15. Germline loops: CDR1 SGHRS, CDR2 YFSETQ. The CDR3 is 18 amino acids. The CDR3 is CASSLAGDVLGQVYEQYF. In DNA form, the CDR3 reads TGCGCCAGCAGCTTGGCCGGCGACGTACTCGGACAGGTCTACGAGCAGTACTTC.

Worth noting for this clone: Distinct nucleotide sequences in the sample also encode this CDR3. This chain joins TRBV18 and TRBJ2-5; D is uncertain. The CDR3 has 11 amino acids. Per germline, CDR1 KGHSH and CDR2 LQKENI. The V end was cut by 5 bases, the J end by 5 bases, with 6 bases between. CDR3 bases: TGTGCCAGCTCAACTCAGGAGACCCAGTACTTC. Its translation is CASSTQETQYF.

J is TRBJ2-7 and V is TRBV2; possibly TRBD1 for D (5 bases). The CDR3 has 12 residues. V was clipped by 8 bases and J by 3 bases, with 11 bases between them. Germline V CDR1 and CDR2: SNHLY, FYNNEI. DNA for the CDR3: TGTGCCAGCCAGGGCCCCCACTACGAGCAGTACTTC. Translating it yields CASQGPHYEQYF.

Turning to this clone: Relative to the germline gene, one junction end is altered; a read error may explain this. This rearrangement joins TRBV19 to TRBJ1-4, with unresolved D. CDR1 LNHDA and CDR2 SQIVND come from the germline V gene (reference sequence). This CDR3 spans 13 amino acids. Written as DNA, the CDR3 is TGTGCCAGTAGTATTGTCCCCAATGAAAAGCTGTTTTTT. Protein sequence: CASSIVPNEKLFF.

The rearrangement uses TRBV5-8 and TRBJ1-2; D gene ambiguous. The ends were cut back, 2 bases at V and 7 bases at J, with 9 bases in the middle. Germline CDR1 SGHTS, CDR2 YDEGEE. The CDR3 extends over 12 amino acids. The CDR3 region is CASSFRWGGYTF. In DNA form, the CDR3 reads TGTGCCAGCAGCTTCAGGTGGGGTGGCTACACCTTC.

The V gene is TRBV25-1, the J gene TRBJ1-6; D call uncertain. CDR1 and CDR2 from the germline V gene are MGHDK and SYGVNS. CDR3 length: 14 residues. The V end was cut by 5 bases, the J end by 10 bases, with 15 bases between. The CDR3 protein is CASSRDLSGSPLHF. CDR3 nucleotide sequence: TGTGCCAGCAGTCGCGACCTTAGTGGATCACCCCTCCACTTT.

This chain joins TRBV6-1 and TRBJ1-3, with TRBD1 as a possible D gene (5 bases). CDR3 length equals 15 residues. Trimming cost V 5 bases and J 0 bases, with 11 bases left between them. Germline V gene lookup returns CDR1 MNHNS and CDR2 SASEGT. CDR3 region: CASSTDRASGNTIYF. The CDR3 DNA reads TGTGCCAGCAGTACCGACAGAGCCTCTGGAAACACCATATATTTT.

The CDR3 DNA reads TGTGCCAGCTCACCTGGGACAGGGGCCAATGAGCAGTTCTTC. Translating it yields CASSPGTGANEQFF. This chain links TRBV18 with TRBJ2-1; TRBD1 agrees at 10 bases. J gave up 6 bases and V 3 bases, and 2 bases lay outside the gene matches. The CDR3 has 14 amino acids. Germline V lookup: CDR1 KGHSH, CDR2 LQKENI. The full variable domain, its missing parts supplied by reference TRBV18 and TRBJ2-1, is NAGVMQNPRHLVRRRGQEARLRCSPMKGHSHVYWYRQLPEEGLKFMVYLQKENIIDESGMPKERFSAEFPKEGPSILRIQQVVRGDSAAYFCASSPGTGANEQFFGPGTRLTVL.

The chain couples TRBV18 to TRBJ1-4; tentatively, D is TRBD1 (6 bases). From germline, CDR1 is KGHSH and CDR2 LQKENI. This CDR3 region has 15 residues. The V gene lost 6 bases and the J gene lost 3 bases, with 14 bases spanning the gap. CDR3 DNA sequence: TGTGCCAGCTCGCGAGGACAGCCCCCTAATGAAAAACTGTTTTTT. Its protein is CASSRGQPPNEKLFF.

This chain links TRBV19 with TRBJ1-5, with D possibly TRBD1 on 5 matching bases. CDR1 is LNHDA and CDR2 is SQIVND in the germline V gene (reference sequence). The CDR3 length is 13 residues. The V gene lost 3 bases and the J gene lost 3 bases, with 6 bases spanning the gap. CDR3 DNA sequence: TGTGCCAGTAGTATGACAGCCAATCAGCCCCAGCATTTT. Translated, it gives CASSMTANQPQHF.

The rearrangement links TRBV29-1 to TRBJ2-5; TRBD1 matches at 8 bases. The germline CDR1 and CDR2 sequences are SQVTM and ANQGSEA. Trimming removed 6 bases from V and 5 bases from J; junction bases left unmatched: 8. The CDR3 is 13 residues long. The chain's CDR3 is CSVRTGWMETQYF. DNA for the CDR3: TGCAGCGTGCGGACAGGGTGGATGGAGACCCAGTACTTC.

V gene TRBV21-1 combines with J gene TRBJ2-7; the table calls TRBD2, which could not be checked here. TRBV21-1 is described as a pseudogene. The CDR3 has 17 residues. The CDR3 sequence: CASSNRTVLVTSYEQYF. CDR3 coding DNA: TGTGCCAGCAGCAACAGGACCGTACTAGTCACCTCCTACGAGCAGTACTTC.

The V and J genes are TRBV28 and TRBJ2-1; the match to TRBD2 covers 12 bases. V lost 8 bases and J lost 0; bases outside the gene matches: 8. The CDR3 extends over 17 amino acids. Germline V gives CDR1 MDHEN, CDR2 SYDVKM. CDR3: CASRGTSGRTSYNEQFF. The CDR3 bases are TGTGCCAGCCGGGGCACTAGCGGGAGGACCTCCTACAATGAGCAGTTCTTC.

This clone has a handful of counts. This chain links TRBV30 with TRBJ1-1; possibly TRBD1 for D (5 bases). Germline V gene sequence: CDR1 GTSNPN, CDR2 SVGIG (reference sequence). The CDR3 runs 12 residues. V was cut by 2 bases and J by 5 bases, with 9 bases left in between. CDR3 sequence: CAWSTGETEAFF. CDR3 sequence (DNA): TGTGCCTGGAGTACAGGCGAAACTGAAGCTTTCTTT.

The CDR3 sequence is CASSQAPTGASTDTQYF. The CDR3 nucleotides read TGTGCCAGCAGCCAGGCCCCGACGGGAGCCAGCACAGATACGCAGTATTTT. The chain is built from TRBV14 and TRBJ2-3, with a possible D match to TRBD2 (6 bases). V lost 3 bases to trimming and J lost 0 bases, with 16 bases between them. Germline V gene lookup returns CDR1 SGHDN and CDR2 FVKESK. The CDR3 is 17 amino acids.

J is TRBJ2-1 and V is TRBV7-8, with TRBD2 matching 9 bases. After removal of 5 bases from V and 6 bases from J, the junction contained 11 bases not matched to a gene. The V gene's germline CDR1 is SGHVS and CDR2 FQNEAQ. This CDR3 contains 16 residues. The CDR3 loop is CASSRGGRAIPNEQFF. CDR3 bases: TGTGCCAGCAGCCGAGGCGGGAGGGCCATCCCCAATGAGCAGTTCTTC.

With regard to this clone: This CDR3 is also generated by other DNA sequences in the sample. This chain links TRBV7-2 with TRBJ2-7; D remains ambiguous. Germline CDR1 is SGHTA and CDR2 is FQGNSA. The CDR3 length is 14 residues. V was shortened by 4 bases and J by 1 base, with 11 bases between the two germline ends. CDR3 loop: CASSSGPDSYEQYF. The CDR3 nucleotides read TGTGCCAGCAGCTCCGGACCAGATTCCTACGAGCAGTACTTC.

The chain employs TRBV5-1 and TRBJ1-5, with 10 bases that match TRBD1. This CDR3 spans 14 amino acids. Trimming took 4 bases from V and 2 from J; bases not matched to a gene: 0. Per germline, CDR1 SGHRS and CDR2 YFSETQ. CDR3 nucleotide sequence: TGCGCCAGCAGCGGACAGGGGGGCAATCAGCCCCAGCATTTT. Its protein product is CASSGQGGNQPQHF. Combining the CDR3 with reference TRBV5-1 and TRBJ1-5 gives the whole variable domain KAGVTQTPRYLIKTRGQQVTLSCSPISGHRSVSWYQQTPGQGLQFLFEYFSETQRNKGNFPGRFSGRQFSNSRSEMNVSTLELGDSALYLCASSGQGGNQPQHFGDGTRLSIL.

The J gene is TRBJ1-2, the V gene TRBV20-1, with D tentatively TRBD1 (5 bases). This CDR3 has 11 residues. Germline assignment: CDR1 DFQATT and CDR2 SNEGSKA (reference sequence). Trimming left V 7 bases short and J 5 bases short, with 11 bases between. CDR3 nucleotide sequence: TGCAGTGTTAGGCAGGGTTATGGCTACACCTTC. It yields the protein CSVRQGYGYTF.

The V gene is TRBV27, the J gene TRBJ2-7; 13 bases agree with TRBD2. The V and J ends lost 8 bases and 0 bases, in that order; junction bases with no gene match: 4. The CDR3 sequence is 15 residues long. CDR1 is MNHEY, CDR2 SMNVEV, per germline (reference sequence). The CDR3 spells CASRRTSGSSYEQYF. DNA for the CDR3: TGTGCCAGCCGGAGGACTAGCGGGAGCTCCTACGAGCAGTACTTC.

Concerning this clone: The sample has other DNA sequences that encode this CDR3 too. This chain uses TRBV7-9 with TRBJ1-5; D call uncertain. This CDR3 is 12 amino acids long. Germline lookup yields CDR1 SEHNR and CDR2 FQNEAQ (reference sequence). The V and J ends lost 3 bases and 5 bases respectively, with 5 bases between them. The CDR3 DNA sequence: TGTGCCAGCAGCTTTTCGGATCAGCCCCAGCATTTT. Its protein product is CASSFSDQPQHF.

This clone has more than one count but fewer than ten. The chain employs TRBV25-1 and TRBJ1-2, with D unclear. Germline V gene lookup returns CDR1 MGHDK and CDR2 SYGVNS. CDR3 length: 14 residues. V was clipped by 6 bases and J by 8 bases, with 19 bases between them. This CDR3 is CASSPAGSRAGYTF. The DNA for the CDR3 is TGTGCCAGCAGCCCCGCCGGCTCTCGTGCAGGCTACACCTTC.

J is TRBJ2-7 and V is TRBV27, with D maybe TRBD1 (6 bases). Trimming removed 5 bases from V and 2 bases from J, with 19 bases in between. Germline loops: CDR1 MNHEY, CDR2 SMNVEV (reference sequence). The CDR3 runs 16 residues. Here the CDR3 DNA reads TGTGCCAGCAGTCTAGGGGTGGGCCAGGGGACCTACGAGCAGTACTTC. Protein product: CASSLGVGQGTYEQYF.

J is TRBJ2-2 and V is TRBV7-3; no reliable D call. The V gene's germline CDR1 is SGHTA and CDR2 FQGTGA. This CDR3 comprises 14 residues. Deletions cut 5 bases from V and 0 bases from J, with 7 bases between. CDR3 bases: TGTGCCAGCAGCCCGAACCCGAACACCGGGGAGCTGTTTTTT. It specifies CASSPNPNTGELFF.